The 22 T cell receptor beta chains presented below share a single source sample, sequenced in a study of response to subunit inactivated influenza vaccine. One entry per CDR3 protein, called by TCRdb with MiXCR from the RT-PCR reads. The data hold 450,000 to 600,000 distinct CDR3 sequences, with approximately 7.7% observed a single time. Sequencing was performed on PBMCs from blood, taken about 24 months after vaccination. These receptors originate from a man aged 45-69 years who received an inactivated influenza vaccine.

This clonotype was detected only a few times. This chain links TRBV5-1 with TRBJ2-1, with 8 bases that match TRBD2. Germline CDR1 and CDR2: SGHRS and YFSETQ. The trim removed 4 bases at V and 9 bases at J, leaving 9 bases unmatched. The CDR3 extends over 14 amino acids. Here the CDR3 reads CASSPGLEGTEQFF. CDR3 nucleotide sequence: TGCGCCAGCAGCCCGGGACTAGAGGGGACTGAGCAGTTCTTC. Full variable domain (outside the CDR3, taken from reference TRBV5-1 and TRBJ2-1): KAGVTQTPRYLIKTRGQQVTLSCSPISGHRSVSWYQQTPGQGLQFLFEYFSETQRNKGNFPGRFSGRQFSNSRSEMNVSTLELGDSALYLCASSPGLEGTEQFFGPGTRLTVL.

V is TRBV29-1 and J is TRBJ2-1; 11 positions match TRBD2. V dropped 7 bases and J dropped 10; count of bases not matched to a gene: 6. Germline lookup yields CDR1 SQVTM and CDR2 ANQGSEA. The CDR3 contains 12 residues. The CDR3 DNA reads TGCAGCGGCACTAGCGGGAGCCGAGAGCAGTTCTTC. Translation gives CSGTSGSREQFF.

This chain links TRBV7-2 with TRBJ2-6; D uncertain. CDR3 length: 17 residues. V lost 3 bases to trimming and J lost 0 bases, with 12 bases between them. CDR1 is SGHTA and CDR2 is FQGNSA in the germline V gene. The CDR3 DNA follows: TGTGCCAGCAGCTTCGGGTCCCACTACTCTGGGGCCAACGTCCTGACTTTC. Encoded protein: CASSFGSHYSGANVLTF.

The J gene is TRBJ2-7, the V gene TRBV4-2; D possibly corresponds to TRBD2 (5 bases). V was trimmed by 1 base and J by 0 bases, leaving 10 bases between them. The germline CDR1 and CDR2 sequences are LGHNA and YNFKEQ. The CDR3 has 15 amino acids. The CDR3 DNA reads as TGTGCCAGCAGCCAAGGGGCGGGCAGCTCCTACGAGCAGTACTTC. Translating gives CASSQGAGSSYEQYF.

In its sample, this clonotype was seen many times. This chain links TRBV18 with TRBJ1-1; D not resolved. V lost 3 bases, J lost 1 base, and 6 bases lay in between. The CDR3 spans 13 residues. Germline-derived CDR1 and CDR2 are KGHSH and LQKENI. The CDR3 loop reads CASSPQPNTEAFF. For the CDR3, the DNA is TGTGCCAGCTCACCTCAGCCGAACACTGAAGCTTTCTTT.

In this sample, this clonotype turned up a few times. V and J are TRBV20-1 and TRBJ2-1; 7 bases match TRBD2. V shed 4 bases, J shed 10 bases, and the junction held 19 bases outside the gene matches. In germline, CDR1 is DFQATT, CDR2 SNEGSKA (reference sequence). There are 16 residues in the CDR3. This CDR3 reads CSANPTSGASTWEQFF. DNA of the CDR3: TGCAGTGCTAACCCGACCAGCGGGGCATCCACATGGGAGCAGTTCTTC.

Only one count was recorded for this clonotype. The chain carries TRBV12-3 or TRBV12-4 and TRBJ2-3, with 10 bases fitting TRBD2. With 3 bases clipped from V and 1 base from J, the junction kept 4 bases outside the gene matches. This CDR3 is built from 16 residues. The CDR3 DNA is TGTGCCAGCAGTTTCCGCCTAGCGGGGGGCACAGATACGCAGTATTTT. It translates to CASSFRLAGGTDTQYF.

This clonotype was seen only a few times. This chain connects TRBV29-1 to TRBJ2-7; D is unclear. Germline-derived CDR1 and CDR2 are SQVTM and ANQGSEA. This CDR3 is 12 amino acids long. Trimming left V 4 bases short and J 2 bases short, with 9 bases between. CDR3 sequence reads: CSVARDTYEQYF. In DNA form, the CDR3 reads TGCAGCGTTGCTAGGGATACCTACGAGCAGTACTTC.

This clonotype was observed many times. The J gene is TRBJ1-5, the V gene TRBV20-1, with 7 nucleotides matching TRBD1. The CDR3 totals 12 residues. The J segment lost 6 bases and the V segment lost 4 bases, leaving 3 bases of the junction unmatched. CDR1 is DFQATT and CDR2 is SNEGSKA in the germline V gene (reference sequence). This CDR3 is CSANRGTQPQHF. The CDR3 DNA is TGCAGTGCTAACAGGGGCACTCAGCCCCAGCATTTT.

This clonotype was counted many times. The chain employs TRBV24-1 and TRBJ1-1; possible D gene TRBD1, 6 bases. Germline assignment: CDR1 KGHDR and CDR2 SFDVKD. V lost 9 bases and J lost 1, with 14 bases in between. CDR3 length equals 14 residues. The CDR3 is CATRAGAENTEAFF. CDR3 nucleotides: TGTGCCACCCGAGCAGGGGCAGAGAACACTGAAGCTTTCTTT.

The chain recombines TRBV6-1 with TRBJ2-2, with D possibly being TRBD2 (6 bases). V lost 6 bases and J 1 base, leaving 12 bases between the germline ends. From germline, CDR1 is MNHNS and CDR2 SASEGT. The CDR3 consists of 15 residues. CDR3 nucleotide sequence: TGTGCCAGCAGCCCGGGACTGGAGAACACCGGGGAGCTGTTTTTT. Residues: CASSPGLENTGELFF.

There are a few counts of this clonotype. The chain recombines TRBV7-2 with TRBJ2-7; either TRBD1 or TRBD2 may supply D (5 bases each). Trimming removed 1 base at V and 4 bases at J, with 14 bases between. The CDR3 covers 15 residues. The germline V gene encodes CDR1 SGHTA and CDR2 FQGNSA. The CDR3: CASSLGGAPAYEQYF. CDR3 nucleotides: TGTGCCAGCAGCTTAGGAGGGGCGCCGGCATACGAGCAGTACTTC.

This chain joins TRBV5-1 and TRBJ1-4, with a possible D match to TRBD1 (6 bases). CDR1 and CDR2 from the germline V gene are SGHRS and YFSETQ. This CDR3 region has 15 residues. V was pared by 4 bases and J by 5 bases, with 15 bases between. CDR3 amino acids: CASSPQSGANEKLFF. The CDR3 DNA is TGCGCCAGCAGCCCCCAATCAGGGGCGAATGAAAAACTGTTTTTT. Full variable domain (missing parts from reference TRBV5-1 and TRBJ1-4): KAGVTQTPRYLIKTRGQQVTLSCSPISGHRSVSWYQQTPGQGLQFLFEYFSETQRNKGNFPGRFSGRQFSNSRSEMNVSTLELGDSALYLCASSPQSGANEKLFFGSGTQLSVL.

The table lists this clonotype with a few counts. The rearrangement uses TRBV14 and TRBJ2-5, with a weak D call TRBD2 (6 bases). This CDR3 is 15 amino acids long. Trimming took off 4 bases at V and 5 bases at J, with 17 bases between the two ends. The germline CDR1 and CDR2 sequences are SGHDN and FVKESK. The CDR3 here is CASSPGDAGLETQYF. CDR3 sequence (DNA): TGTGCCAGCAGCCCGGGGGATGCTGGTCTGGAGACCCAGTACTTC.

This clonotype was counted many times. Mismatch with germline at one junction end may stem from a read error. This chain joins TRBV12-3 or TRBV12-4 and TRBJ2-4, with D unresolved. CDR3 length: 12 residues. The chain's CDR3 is CASSAIRTVPDF. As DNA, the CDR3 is TGTGCCAGCAGTGCTATTCGGACGGTCCCTGACTTC.

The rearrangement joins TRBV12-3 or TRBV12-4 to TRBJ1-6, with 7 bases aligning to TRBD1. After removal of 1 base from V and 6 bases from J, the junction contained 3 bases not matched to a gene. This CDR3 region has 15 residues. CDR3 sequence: CASSLGQGVNSPLHF. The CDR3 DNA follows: TGTGCCAGCAGTTTAGGACAGGGTGTTAATTCACCCCTCCACTTT.

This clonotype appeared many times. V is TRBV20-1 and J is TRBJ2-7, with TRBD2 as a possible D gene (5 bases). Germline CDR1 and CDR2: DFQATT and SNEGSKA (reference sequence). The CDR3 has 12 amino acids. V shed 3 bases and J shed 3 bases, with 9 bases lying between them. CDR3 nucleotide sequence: TGCAGTGCTAGCGGGAATAACTACGAGCAGTACTTC. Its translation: CSASGNNYEQYF.

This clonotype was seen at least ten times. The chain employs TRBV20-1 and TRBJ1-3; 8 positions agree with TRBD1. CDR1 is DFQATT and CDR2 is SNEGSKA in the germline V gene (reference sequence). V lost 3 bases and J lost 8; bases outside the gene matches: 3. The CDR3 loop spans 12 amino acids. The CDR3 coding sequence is TGCAGTGCTAGCGACAGGGGACACACCATATATTTT. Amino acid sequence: CSASDRGHTIYF.

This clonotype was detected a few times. CDR3 in amino acids: CASSPPQGAGETQYF. DNA for the CDR3: TGTGCCAGCAGTCCACCGCAGGGGGCAGGAGAGACCCAGTACTTC. The gene calls are TRBV12-3 or TRBV12-4 and TRBJ2-5, with 8 bases aligning to TRBD1. The CDR3 consists of 15 residues. With 5 bases clipped from V and 4 bases from J, the junction kept 9 bases outside the gene matches.

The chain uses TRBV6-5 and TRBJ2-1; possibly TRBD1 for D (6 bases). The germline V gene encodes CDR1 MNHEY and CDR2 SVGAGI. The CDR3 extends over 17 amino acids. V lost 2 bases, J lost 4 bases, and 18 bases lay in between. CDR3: CASSYQGTGIKYNEQFF. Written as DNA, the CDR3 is TGTGCCAGCAGTTACCAGGGGACGGGTATAAAATACAATGAGCAGTTCTTC.

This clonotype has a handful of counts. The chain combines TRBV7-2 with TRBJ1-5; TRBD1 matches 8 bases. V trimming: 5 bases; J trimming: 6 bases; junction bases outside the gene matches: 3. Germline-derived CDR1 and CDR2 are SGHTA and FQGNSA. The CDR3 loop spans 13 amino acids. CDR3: CASSQGQVQPQHF. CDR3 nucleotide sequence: TGTGCCAGCAGCCAGGGACAGGTTCAGCCCCAGCATTTT. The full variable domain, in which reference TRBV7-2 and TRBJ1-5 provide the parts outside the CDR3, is GAGVSQSPSNKVTEKGKDVELRCDPISGHTALYWYRQSLGQGLEFLIYFQGNSAPDKSGLPSDRFSAERTGGSVSTLTIQRTQQEDSAVYLCASSQGQVQPQHFGDGTRLSIL.

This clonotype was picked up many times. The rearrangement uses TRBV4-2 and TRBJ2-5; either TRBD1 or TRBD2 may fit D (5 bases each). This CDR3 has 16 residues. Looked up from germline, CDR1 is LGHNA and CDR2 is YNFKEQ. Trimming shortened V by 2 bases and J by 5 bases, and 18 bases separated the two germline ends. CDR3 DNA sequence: TGTGCCAGCAGCCAACCGGGACGGAGGAGGACGGAGACCCAGTACTTC. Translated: CASSQPGRRRTETQYF.